Listed here is a single T cell receptor beta chain. The protocol was immunoSEQ multiplex PCR, while the TCRdb copy is restricted to in-frame clones and leaves out a portion. The repertoire has about 130,000 clones, around nine tenths of them found once; the top ten carry around 3%. The data derive from a study of control samples from healthy donors and cancer patients. Germline V gene lookup returns CDR1 SEHNR and CDR2 FQNEAQ (reference sequence). V shed 4 bases and J shed 0 bases, with 9 bases lying between them. The CDR3 covers 15 residues. V and J are TRBV7-9 and TRBJ1-4; D might be TRBD1 (6 bases). The receptor was derived from a man between 50 and 59 years old in good health. The sequenced sample consisted of blood. The CDR3 loop reads CASSSAGATNEKLFF. In nucleotides, the CDR3 is TGTGCCAGCAGCTCAGCAGGGGCAACTAATGAAAAACTGTTTTTT.